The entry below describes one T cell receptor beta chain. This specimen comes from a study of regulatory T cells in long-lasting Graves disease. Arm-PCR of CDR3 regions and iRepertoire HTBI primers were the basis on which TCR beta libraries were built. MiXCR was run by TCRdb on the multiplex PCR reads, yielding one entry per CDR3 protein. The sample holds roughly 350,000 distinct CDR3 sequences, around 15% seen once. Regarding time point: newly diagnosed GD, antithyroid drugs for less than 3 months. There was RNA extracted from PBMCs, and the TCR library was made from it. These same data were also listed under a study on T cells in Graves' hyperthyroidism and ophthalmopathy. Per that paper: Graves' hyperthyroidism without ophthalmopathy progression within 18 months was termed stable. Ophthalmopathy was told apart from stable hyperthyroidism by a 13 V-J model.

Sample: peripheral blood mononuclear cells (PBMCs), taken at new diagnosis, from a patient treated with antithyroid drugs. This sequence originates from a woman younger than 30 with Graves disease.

CDR3 protein: CASSQGGGAPTGELFF. As DNA, the CDR3 is TGTGCCAGCAGCCAAGGCGGGGGGGCCCCCACCGGGGAGCTGTTTTTT. The chain joins TRBV4-2 to TRBJ2-2; 9 nucleotides agree with TRBD2. Germline V gives CDR1 LGHNA, CDR2 YNFKEQ. After removal of 1 base from V and 4 bases from J, the junction contained 4 bases not matched to a gene. The CDR3 consists of 16 residues.